This TCR beta chain was obtained from a study of cytomegalovirus exposure and HLA in healthy donors. Whole-study findings and limits: The authors later found TCR association rates varying by HLA locus, with DRB1 most and HLA-C fewest.

The PCR was carried out with 60 Vbeta primers and 13 Jbeta primers. Generated by immunoSEQ multiplex PCR, the TCRdb table keeps only in-frame clones and is missing some. The table includes more than 75,000 clones, 85% to 90% detected once. As for this clone: As yet, its antigen is unknown.

V shed 7 bases and J shed 0 bases, with 9 bases lying between them. The CDR3 is made up of 13 amino acids. Per germline, CDR1 MNHNS and CDR2 SASEGT. The chain is built from TRBV6-1 and TRBJ1-1; D ambiguous. Specimen: PBMCs. The sequence was collected from a man between 18 and 29 years old in good health and CMV-seronegative. This chain's CDR3 is CASTSALNTEAFF. CDR3 DNA sequence: TGTGCCAGCACCAGTGCTCTGAACACTGAAGCTTTCTTT.